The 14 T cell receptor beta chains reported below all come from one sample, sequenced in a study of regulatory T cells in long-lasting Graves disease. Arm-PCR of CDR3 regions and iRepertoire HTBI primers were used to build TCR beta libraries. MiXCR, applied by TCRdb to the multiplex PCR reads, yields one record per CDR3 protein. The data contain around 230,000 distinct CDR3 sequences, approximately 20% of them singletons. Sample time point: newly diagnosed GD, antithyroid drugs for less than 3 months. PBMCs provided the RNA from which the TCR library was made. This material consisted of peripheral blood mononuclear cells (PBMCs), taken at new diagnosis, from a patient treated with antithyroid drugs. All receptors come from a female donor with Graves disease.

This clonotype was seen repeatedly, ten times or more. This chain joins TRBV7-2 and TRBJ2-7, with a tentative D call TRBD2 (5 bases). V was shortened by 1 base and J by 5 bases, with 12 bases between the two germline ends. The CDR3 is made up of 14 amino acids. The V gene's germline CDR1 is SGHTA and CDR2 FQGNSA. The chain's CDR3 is CASSLGSSGDEQYF. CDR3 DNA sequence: TGTGCCAGCAGCTTAGGGTCGTCCGGGGACGAGCAGTACTTC.

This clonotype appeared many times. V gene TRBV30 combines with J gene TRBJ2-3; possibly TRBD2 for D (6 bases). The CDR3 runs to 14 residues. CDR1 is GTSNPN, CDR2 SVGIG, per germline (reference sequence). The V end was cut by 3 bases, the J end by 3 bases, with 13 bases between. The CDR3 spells CAWSSGSGTDTQYF. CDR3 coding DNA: TGTGCCTGGAGCTCCGGGAGTGGTACAGATACGCAGTATTTT.

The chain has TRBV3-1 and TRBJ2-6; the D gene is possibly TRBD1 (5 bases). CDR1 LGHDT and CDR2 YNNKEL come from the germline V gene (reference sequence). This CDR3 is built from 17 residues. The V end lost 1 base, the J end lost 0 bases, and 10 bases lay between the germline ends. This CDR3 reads CASSQAWGGSGANVLTF. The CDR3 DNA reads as TGTGCCAGCAGCCAAGCGTGGGGCGGCTCTGGGGCCAACGTCCTGACTTTC. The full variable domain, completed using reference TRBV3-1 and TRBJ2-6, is DTAVSQTPKYLVTQMGNDKSIKCEQNLGHDTMYWYKQDSKKFLKIMFSYNNKELIINETVPNRFSPKSPDKAHLNLHINSLELGDSAVYFCASSQAWGGSGANVLTFGAGSRLTVL.

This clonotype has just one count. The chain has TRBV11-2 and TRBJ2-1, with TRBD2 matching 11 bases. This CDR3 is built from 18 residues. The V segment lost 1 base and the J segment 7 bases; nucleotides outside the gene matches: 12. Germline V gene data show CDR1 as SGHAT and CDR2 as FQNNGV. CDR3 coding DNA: TGTGCCAGCAGCTTAGGCGGGGCTAGCGGGAGGTTTGGGAATGAGCAGTTCTTC. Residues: CASSLGGASGRFGNEQFF.

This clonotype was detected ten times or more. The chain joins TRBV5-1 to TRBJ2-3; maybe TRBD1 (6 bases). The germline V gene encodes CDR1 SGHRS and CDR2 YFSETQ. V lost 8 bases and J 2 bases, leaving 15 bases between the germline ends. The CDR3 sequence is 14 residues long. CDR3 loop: CASCPGENTDTQYF. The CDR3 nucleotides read TGCGCCAGTTGCCCAGGGGAAAACACAGATACGCAGTATTTT.

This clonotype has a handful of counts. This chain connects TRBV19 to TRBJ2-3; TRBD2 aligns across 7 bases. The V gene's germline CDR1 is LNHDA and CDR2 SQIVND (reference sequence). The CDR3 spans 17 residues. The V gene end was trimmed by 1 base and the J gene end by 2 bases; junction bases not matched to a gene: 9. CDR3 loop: CASSIAAGAPLTDTQYF. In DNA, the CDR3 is TGTGCCAGTAGTATAGCGGCGGGAGCACCCCTCACAGATACGCAGTATTTT.

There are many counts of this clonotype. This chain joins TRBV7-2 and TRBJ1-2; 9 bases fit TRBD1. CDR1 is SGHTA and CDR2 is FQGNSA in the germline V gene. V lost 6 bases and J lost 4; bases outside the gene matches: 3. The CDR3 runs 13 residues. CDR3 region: CASSPDRGYGYTF. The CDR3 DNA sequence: TGTGCCAGCAGTCCGGACAGGGGCTATGGCTACACCTTC.

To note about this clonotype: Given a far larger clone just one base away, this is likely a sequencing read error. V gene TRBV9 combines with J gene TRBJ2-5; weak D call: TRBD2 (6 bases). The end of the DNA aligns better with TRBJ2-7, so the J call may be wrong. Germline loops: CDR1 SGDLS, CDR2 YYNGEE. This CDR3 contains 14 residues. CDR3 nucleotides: TGTGCCAGCAGCGCAGGTAGCGGAACCTACGAGCAGTACTTC. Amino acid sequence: CASSAGSGTYEQYF.

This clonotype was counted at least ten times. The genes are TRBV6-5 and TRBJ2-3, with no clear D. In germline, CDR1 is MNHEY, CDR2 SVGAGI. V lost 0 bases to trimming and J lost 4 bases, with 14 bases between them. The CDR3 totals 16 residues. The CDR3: CASSYSGSYRADTQYF. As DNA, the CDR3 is TGTGCCAGCAGTTACTCGGGCTCATATAGGGCAGATACGCAGTATTTT.

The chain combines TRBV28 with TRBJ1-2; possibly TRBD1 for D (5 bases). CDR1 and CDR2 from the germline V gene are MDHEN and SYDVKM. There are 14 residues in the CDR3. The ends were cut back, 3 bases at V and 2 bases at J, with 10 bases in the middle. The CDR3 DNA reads TGTGCCAGCAGTTTGGTGGGGGAGAACTATGGCTACACCTTC. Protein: CASSLVGENYGYTF.

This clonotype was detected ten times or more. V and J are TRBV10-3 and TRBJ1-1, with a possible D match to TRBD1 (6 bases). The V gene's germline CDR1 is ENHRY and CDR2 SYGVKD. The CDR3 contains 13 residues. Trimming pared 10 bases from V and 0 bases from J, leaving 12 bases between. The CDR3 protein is CATGQFMNTEAFF. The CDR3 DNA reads TGTGCCACTGGACAGTTCATGAACACTGAAGCTTTCTTT.

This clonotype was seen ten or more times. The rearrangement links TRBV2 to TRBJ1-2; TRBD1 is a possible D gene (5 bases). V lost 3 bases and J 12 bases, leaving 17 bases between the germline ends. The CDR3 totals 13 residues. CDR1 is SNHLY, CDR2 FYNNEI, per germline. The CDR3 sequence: CASSEGTASVNTF. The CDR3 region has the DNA TGTGCCAGCAGTGAGGGGACGGCCTCGGTAAACACCTTC.

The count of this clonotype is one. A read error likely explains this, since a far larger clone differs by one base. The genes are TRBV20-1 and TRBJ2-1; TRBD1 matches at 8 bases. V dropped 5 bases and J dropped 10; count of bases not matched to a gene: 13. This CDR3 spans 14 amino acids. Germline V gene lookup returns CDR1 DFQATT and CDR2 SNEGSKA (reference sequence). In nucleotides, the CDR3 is TGCAGTGCTCGATCGGGACAGGCGGACTACGAGCAGTTCTTC. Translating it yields CSARSGQADYEQFF.

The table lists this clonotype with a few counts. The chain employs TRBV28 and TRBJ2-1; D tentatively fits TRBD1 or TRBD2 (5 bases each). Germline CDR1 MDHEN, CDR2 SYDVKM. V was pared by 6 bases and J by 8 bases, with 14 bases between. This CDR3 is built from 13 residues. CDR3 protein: CASRGRSLDEQFF. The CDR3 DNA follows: TGTGCCAGCAGGGGACGGTCTCTCGATGAGCAGTTCTTC.